The text below deals with one TCR beta chain. Antigen specificity is unknown. As TCR cDNA was made by 5'RACE template switching, a universal primer site and UMIs were added. TCRdb re-called the 5' RACE reads with MiXCR, one entry per CDR3 protein. Of around 360,000 distinct CDR3 sequences listed, roughly 10% were seen once; the top ten hold less than 20%. The data are from a study of T cells after yellow fever vaccination. The germline V gene has CDR1 SGHRS and CDR2 YFSETQ. The CDR3 sequence is 15 residues long. Trimming removed 7 bases from V and 5 bases from J, with 21 bases in between. Overall study results and limits: Contamination of FACS-sorted repertoires by abundant clonotypes from the bulk population could occur.

The TCR sequence derives from a man aged 18 to 30 who received the YFV17D yellow fever vaccine. The sample here was PBMCs, taken on the day of the first yellow fever vaccination. V is TRBV5-1 and J is TRBJ2-5, with TRBD1 as a possible D gene (5 bases). This CDR3 is CASSASGAYEETQYF. In DNA, the CDR3 is TGCGCCAGCTCTGCGTCTGGGGCCTACGAGGAGACCCAGTACTTC.